This paragraph reports one T cell receptor (beta chain). As yet, its antigen is unknown. The sample originates from a study of vaccination effects on CD4 cells after COVID-19. General study findings and limits: The study had few convalescent patients and no early post-infection timepoints. Clonal contraction was marked in infection- and vaccine-induced clones late after vaccination.

Viral peptide pool expansion of antigen-specific CD4+ T cells preceded sequencing in the ViraFEST assay. Investigators separated out CD4+ T cells once approximately 11 days of culture had passed. The person's infection with SARS-CoV-2, confirmed by PCR, took place between March and December 2020. CDR1 and CDR2 from the germline V gene are SGDLS and YYNGEE. Trimming stripped 0 bases from V and 2 bases from J, with 6 bases between. The CDR3 totals 15 residues. Clones were sequenced by immunoSEQ multiplex PCR, and TCRdb holds only the in-frame ones, with some missing. The sample consists of about 27,000 clones, roughly 77% of them appearing once.

This TCR came from a human donor who had a prior SARS-CoV-2 infection. V gene TRBV9 combines with J gene TRBJ1-6; D remains unclear. The material was CD4+ T cells from PBMCs cultured with HCoV-NL63 spike peptides, obtained before COVID-19 vaccination. The DNA of the CDR3 is TGTGCCAGCAGCGTAGAATTTACCTATAATTCACCCCTCCACTTT. Residues: CASSVEFTYNSPLHF.